The sequence of this T cell receptor beta chain was determined in a study of T-cell memory formation after mild COVID-19 (dated by TCRdb to about 2021). About the study as a whole: Most TCR sequence clusters were specific to one of the two donors. Longitudinal TCRalpha and TCRbeta repertoire sequencing tracked T-cell clones expanding and contracting after mild COVID-19 in a couple of donors. The cohort comprised two young, previously healthy adult volunteers, one female and one male.

The V end gives up 6 bases and the J end 4 bases, leaving 7 bases in the junction not matched to a gene. From its cysteine to its phenylalanine, the CDR3 spans 15 amino acids. Just CDR3 DNA is preserved here, 45 bases in frame from base 1. Ficoll-Paque density gradient centrifugation was the method used to isolate PBMCs. The reads were generated on an Illumina NovaSeq 6000. Using 5'RACE with constant-segment primers, TCRalpha and TCRbeta cDNA libraries were constructed, with sample barcodes and unique molecular identifiers added in the process. Trizol reagent was used to extract RNA from every sample. The libraries were amplified in two PCR steps, and the second step added a second sample barcode and Illumina TruSeq adapters. Libraries were sequenced on an Illumina NovaSeq with 2 x 150 bp paired-end reads. The paper's processing steps were these. Demultiplexing of reads and collapsing into UMI-guided consensus sequences were performed with migec v1.2.7. Using mixcr v2.1.11, UMI consensuses were aligned to TRA and TRB V and J templates and then assembled into clonotypes. A clonotype was counted as expanded or contracted only if both edgeR and NoisET called the change significant, with noise models trained on biological replicates. For edgeR calls, the thresholds were a false discovery rate-adjusted p below 0.01 and a log2 fold-change of 1. PCA with hierarchical clustering of max-normalized trajectories of the 1000 most abundant clonotypes was used as exploratory dynamics analysis. Each responding clone was given a CD4 or CD8 phenotype based on the CD4+ and CD8+ repertoires, which had been sequenced separately. In TCRdb, the public reads were trimmed at Q25 with fastp and aligned with MiXCR, with productive beta chains retained. Duplicate CDR3 protein sequences are folded into a single record with the most common DNA and genes. The V and J calls and clone size come from TCRdb's table, not from the authors' own analysis. The sample table lists hundreds of thousands of distinct CDR3 sequences, around a sixth of them with a count of one. The top ten hold 12% of the sample.

Many counts were recorded for this clonotype. What antigen it recognizes has not been identified. No quality values exist for individual bases; no much larger clone is one base distant. Study-wide conclusions, independent of this receptor: Only two mild cases were covered by the study, and larger cohorts that include severe cases with pre-infection samples were considered necessary. Contracting CD4+ clones turned up mainly in the CM and EM memory subsets, whereas EMRA was where CD8+ clones were enriched. Clones contracting from day 15 to 85 had balanced CD4/CD8 phenotypes, while a second wave expanding from day 15 to 37 was biased towards CD4+. SARS-CoV-2 specificity of the second-wave clones peaking on day 37 was not confirmed. The detection of some responding clones in pre-infection memory suggests that pre-existing cross-reactive memory T cells joined the SARS-CoV-2 response.

The rearranged chain carries TRBV12-3 or TRBV12-4 and TRBJ2-1; 9 of the junction bases match TRBD2. Sample: PBMCs or a T cell subset sorted from them (not recorded which). This receptor was taken from an adult woman who had mild COVID-19 (a few samples of this study predate the infection). The sample titles of this study are shuffled in the database, so cell type and time point are left out; the donor was told from shared clones. The nucleotides read TGTGCCAGCAGCGTAGCGGGGGCGAATTACAATGAGCAGTTCTTC. Translated, this gives CASSVAGANYNEQFF.